This T cell receptor (beta chain) emerged from a study of T cells in Graves' hyperthyroidism and ophthalmopathy. This clonotype was found many times. Template material for amplifying TCR beta CDR3 regions consisted of RNA transcripts. First-round RT-PCR with HTBI primers amplified the TCR CDR3 region. Each CDR3 protein gets one entry after TCRdb re-called the multiplex PCR reads with MiXCR. The sample has hundreds of thousands of distinct CDR3 sequences, 13% seen once. Clinical symptoms, serum thyroxine and TRAb, thyroid ultrasound and orbital computed tomography were used for the diagnoses. Trimming left V 0 bases short and J 3 bases short, with 9 bases between. The CDR3 totals 14 residues. Germline CDR1 SGHRS, CDR2 YFSETQ.

Sequenced: blood. The receptor comes from a woman aged 18-29 years with Graves' hyperthyroidism. The chain uses TRBV5-1 and TRBJ1-2; the D gene is possibly TRBD1 (5 bases). The DNA of the CDR3 is TGCGCCAGCAGCTTGGAGGCGGGGGACTATGGCTACACCTTC. Its protein product is CASSLEAGDYGYTF.